A selection of T cell receptor beta chains follows, all from one sample in a study of blood T cell repertoires in COVID-19. Profiled with immunoSEQ multiplex PCR; TCRdb holds only in-frame clones, not every one. The sample includes a few hundred thousand clones, approximately 83% seen only once; the top ten take around 3.1%. Sequenced sample: peripheral blood. The origin of the receptors is a woman under 40 who had recovered from COVID-19. The CDR3 runs from the conserved cysteine through the conserved F or W. A D gene is named only where the DNA matches it firmly. Some rows mark clone size as missing; the rest say once, few, many or name a class of expanded clone.

size	V	J	length	D	DNA	CDR3
.	TRBV28	TRBJ1-2	12	TRBD1	TGTGCCAGCACCCCGGACAGGGGTGGCTACACCTTC	CASTPDRGGYTF
.	TRBV25-1	TRBJ2-5	14	.	TGTGCCAGCAGTGAACGCCGACAGCAAGAGACCCAGTACTTC	CASSERRQQETQYF
.	TRBV11-2	TRBJ2-5	15	TRBD2	TGTGCCAGCAGCCCACTGGGACTAGGCCAAGAGACCCAGTACTTC	CASSPLGLGQETQYF
.	TRBV28	TRBJ2-1	14	.	TGTGCCAGCAGTTTACCGGGTTCGGGCAATGAGCAGTTCTTC	CASSLPGSGNEQFF
.	TRBV9	TRBJ2-7	13	.	TGTGCCAGCAGCGTAGACCGGGGGAGCGAGCAGTACTTC	CASSVDRGSEQYF
few	TRBV9	TRBJ1-2	13	.	TGTGCCAGCAGCGTAGACGAGGACTATGGCTACACCTTC	CASSVDEDYGYTF
.	TRBV20-1	TRBJ2-5	13	TRBD1	TGCAGTGCTAGTAACAGGGGACAAGAGACCCAGTACTTC	CSASNRGQETQYF
.	TRBV10-1	TRBJ1-1	15	TRBD1	TGCGCCAGCAGCTTTGGACAGGGTTGGAACACTGAAGCTTTCTTT	CASSFGQGWNTEAFF
.	TRBV11-2	TRBJ1-2	13	.	TGTGCCAGCAGCTCCGGCAGGGGTGGTGGCTACACCTTC	CASSSGRGGGYTF
.	TRBV12-3/TRBV12-4	TRBJ1-5	12	TRBD1	TGTGCCAGCAGATTAGGCCCGGGACAGGCCTTTTTT	CASRLGPGQAFF
.	TRBV11-2	TRBJ2-3	15	TRBD2	TGTGCCAGCACATTTAGCGGGAGGGTGCTGGATACGCAGTATTTT	CASTFSGRVLDTQYF
.	TRBV5-1	TRBJ1-6	15	.	TGCGCCAGCAGCTTGAAGCCGGGGAGTCGATCACCCCTCCACTTT	CASSLKPGSRSPLHF
.	TRBV28	TRBJ2-3	15	TRBD2	TGTGCAACCGGACTAGCGGGAGTAAACACAGATACGCAGTATTTT	CATGLAGVNTDTQYF
.	TRBV21-1	TRBJ2-3	17	.	TGTGCCAGCAGCCCCCGACCAGGGGGAAGGAACACAGATACGCAGTATTTT	CASSPRPGGRNTDTQYF
.	TRBV30	TRBJ1-6	14	.	TGTGCCTGGAAATCCAGCTCCTATAATTCACCCCTCCACTTT	CAWKSSSYNSPLHF
.	TRBV9	TRBJ1-1	13	.	TGTGCCAGCAGTCTAGGTAGGAACACTGAAGCTTTCTTT	CASSLGRNTEAFF
many	TRBV12-3/TRBV12-4	TRBJ1-6	13	TRBD1	TGTGCCAGCAGGTGGACAGGGGATTCACCCCTCCACTTT	CASRWTGDSPLHF
.	TRBV10-3	TRBJ1-5	15	.	TGTGCCATCAGTGAGTCGGGCGCTAGCAATCAGCCCCAGCATTTT	CAISESGASNQPQHF
.	TRBV28	TRBJ1-5	16	.	TGTGCCAGCAGTTTAGGCGGGATGCGGTCGGGTCAGCCCCAGCATTTT	CASSLGGMRSGQPQHF
.	TRBV30	TRBJ2-1	14	TRBD2	TGTGCCCTGGATGAGCGGGAGGCGAACAATGAGCAGTTCTTC	CALDEREANNEQFF
.	TRBV5-5	TRBJ2-7	17	TRBD2	TGTGCCAGCAGCTATGGGACTAGCGGGAGTGCACGACCCGAGCAGTACTTC	CASSYGTSGSARPEQYF
once	TRBV6-1	TRBJ2-4	17	.	TGTGCCAGCAGTGAAACAAGTAGGGGCTTAGCCAAAAACATTCAGTACTTC	CASSETSRGLAKNIQYF
.	TRBV5-1	TRBJ1-6	16	TRBD1	TGCGCCAGCAGCTTGGCCGGGGACAGGTTTAATTCACCCCTCCACTTT	CASSLAGDRFNSPLHF
.	TRBV13	TRBJ2-7	14	TRBD1	TGTGCCAGCAGCCCGACAGGGGGCTCCTACGAGCAGTACTTC	CASSPTGGSYEQYF
.	TRBV9	TRBJ1-5	14	TRBD1	TGTGCCAGCAGCGTAGGACAGGGGGGGCAGCCCCAGCATTTT	CASSVGQGGQPQHF
.	TRBV11-2	TRBJ2-7	16	TRBD2	TGTGCCAGCAGCCAAGGGGCTAGCGGGAGGACCTACGAGCAGTACTTC	CASSQGASGRTYEQYF
.	TRBV6-4	TRBJ2-1	13	TRBD2	TGTGCCAGCAGTGACGGGACTAGCAATGAGCAGTTCTTC	CASSDGTSNEQFF
.	TRBV5-1	TRBJ1-2	13	TRBD1	TGCGCCAGCAGCCACGGACAGGGACGGGGCTACACCTTC	CASSHGQGRGYTF
.	TRBV7-3	TRBJ2-1	16	TRBD2	TGTGCCAGCAGCCTGACTAGCGGGAGCAGTTTCAATGAGCAGTTCTTC	CASSLTSGSSFNEQFF
.	TRBV7-3	TRBJ2-5	14	.	TGTGCCAGCAGCTTAACTGGCGGAAAAGAGACCCAGTACTTC	CASSLTGGKETQYF
.	TRBV7-9	TRBJ2-3	16	.	TGTGCCAGCAGCCCTCAAAGCGGCAGCCACACAGATACGCAGTATTTT	CASSPQSGSHTDTQYF
once	TRBV27	TRBJ2-1	16	.	TGTGCCAGCAGTCCCAGAGGCATCGGACTCGGGAATGAGCAGTTCTTC	CASSPRGIGLGNEQFF
once	TRBV28	TRBJ2-5	13	.	TGTGCCAGCAGTTTTTCAGGTCAAGAGACCCAGTACTTC	CASSFSGQETQYF